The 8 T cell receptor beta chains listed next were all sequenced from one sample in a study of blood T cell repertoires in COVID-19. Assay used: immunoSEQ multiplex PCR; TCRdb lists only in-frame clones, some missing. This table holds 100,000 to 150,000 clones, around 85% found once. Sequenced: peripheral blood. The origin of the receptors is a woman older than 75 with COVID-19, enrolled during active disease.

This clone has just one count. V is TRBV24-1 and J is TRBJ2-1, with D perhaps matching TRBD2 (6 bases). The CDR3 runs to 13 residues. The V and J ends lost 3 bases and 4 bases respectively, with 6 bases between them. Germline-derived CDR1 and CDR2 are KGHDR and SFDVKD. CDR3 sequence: CATSDGGYNEQFF. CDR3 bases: TGTGCCACCAGTGATGGAGGGTACAATGAGCAGTTCTTC.

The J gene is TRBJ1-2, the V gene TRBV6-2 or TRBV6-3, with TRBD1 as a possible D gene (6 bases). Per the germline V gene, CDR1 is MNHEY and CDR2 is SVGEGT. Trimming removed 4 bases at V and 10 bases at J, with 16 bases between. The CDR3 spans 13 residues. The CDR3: CASSLIPGQDYTF. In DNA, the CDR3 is TGTGCCAGCAGTTTAATTCCGGGACAAGACTACACCTTC.

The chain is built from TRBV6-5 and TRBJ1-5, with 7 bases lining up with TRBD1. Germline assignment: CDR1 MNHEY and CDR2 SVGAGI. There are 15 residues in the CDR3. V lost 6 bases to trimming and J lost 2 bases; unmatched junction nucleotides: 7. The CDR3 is CASRPSGGGNQPQHF. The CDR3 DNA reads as TGTGCCAGCAGACCCTCAGGGGGAGGCAATCAGCCCCAGCATTTT.

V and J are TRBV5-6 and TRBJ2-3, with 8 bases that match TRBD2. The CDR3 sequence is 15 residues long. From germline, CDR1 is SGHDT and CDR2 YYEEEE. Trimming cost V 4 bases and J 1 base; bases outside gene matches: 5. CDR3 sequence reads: CASSKAGVGTDTQYF. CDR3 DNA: TGTGCCAGCAGCAAAGCGGGAGTTGGCACAGATACGCAGTATTTT. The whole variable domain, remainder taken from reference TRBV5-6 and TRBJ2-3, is DAGVTQSPTHLIKTRGQQVTLRCSPKSGHDTVSWYQQALGQGPQFIFQYYEEEERQRGNFPDRFSGHQFPNYSSELNVNALLLGDSALYLCASSKAGVGTDTQYFGPGTRLTVL.

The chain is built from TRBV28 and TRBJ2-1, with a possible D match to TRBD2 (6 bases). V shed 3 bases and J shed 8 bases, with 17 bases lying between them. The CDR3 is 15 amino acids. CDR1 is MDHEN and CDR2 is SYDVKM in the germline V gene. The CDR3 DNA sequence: TGTGCCAGCAGTTTGTCCGGGACTTGGGGGGATGAGCAGTTCTTC. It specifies CASSLSGTWGDEQFF. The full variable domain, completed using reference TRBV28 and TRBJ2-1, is DVKVTQSSRYLVKRTGEKVFLECVQDMDHENMFWYRQDPGLGLRLIYFSYDVKMKEKGDIPEGYSVSREKKERFSLILESASTNQTSMYLCASSLSGTWGDEQFFGPGTRLTVL.

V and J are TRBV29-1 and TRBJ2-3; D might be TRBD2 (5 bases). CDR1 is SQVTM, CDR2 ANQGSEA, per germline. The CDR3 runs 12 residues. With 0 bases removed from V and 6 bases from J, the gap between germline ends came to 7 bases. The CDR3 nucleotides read TGCAGCGTTGAAGAGGACTTGGATACGCAGTATTTT. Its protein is CSVEEDLDTQYF.

In DNA form, the CDR3 reads TGTGCCAGCAGTCCCCAACCTCCGGGGGGGCTAGGTTCCCGGAACACCATATATTTT. This gives the protein CASSPQPPGGLGSRNTIYF. The rearrangement uses TRBV27 and TRBJ1-3; D may be TRBD1 (6 bases). Germline loops: CDR1 MNHEY, CDR2 SMNVEV (reference sequence). V dropped 5 bases and J dropped 7 bases, with 30 bases sitting between them. The CDR3 consists of 19 residues.

CDR3 sequence: CASSVIAYEQYF. Here the CDR3 DNA reads TGTGCCAGCAGTGTCATTGCCTACGAGCAGTACTTC. The chain joins TRBV28 to TRBJ2-7; no clear D gene. Germline lookup yields CDR1 MDHEN and CDR2 SYDVKM. Trimming pared 5 bases from V and 2 bases from J, leaving 7 bases between. The CDR3 length is 12 residues. The full variable domain, completed using reference TRBV28 and TRBJ2-7, is DVKVTQSSRYLVKRTGEKVFLECVQDMDHENMFWYRQDPGLGLRLIYFSYDVKMKEKGDIPEGYSVSREKKERFSLILESASTNQTSMYLCASSVIAYEQYFGPGTRLTVT.